The rows below give T cell receptor beta chains drawn from one sample of a study of T cells after yellow fever vaccination. From the 5' RACE reads, TCRdb called clonotypes with MiXCR, one entry per CDR3 protein. There are approximately 550,000 distinct CDR3 sequences in the sample; about a fifth occur only once, and 13% to 15% lies in the top ten. This specimen was PBMCs, taken 15 days after the yellow fever booster vaccination. The receptors here all came from a man aged 30 to 45 who received the YFV17D yellow fever vaccine. Both conserved end residues are part of each CDR3. The D gene is left open where the match is weak. Clone size is given for some rows only: seen once, a few or many times, or a class if the clone is expanded.

>TRBD1|few|TRBV5-6|TRBJ2-5
TGTGCCAGCAGCACGGGACAGGGGGCAGGAAAGACCCAGTACTTC
CASSTGQGAGKTQYF
>.|.|TRBV27|TRBJ2-1
TGTGCCAGCAGTCCCCCGGGACTCTCTGAGCAGTTCTTC
CASSPPGLSEQFF
>TRBD2|.|TRBV20-1|TRBJ2-1
TGCAGTGCTAGAACAGCGGGAGAAGTTAATGAGCAGTTCTTC
CSARTAGEVNEQFF
>TRBD1|few|TRBV7-8|TRBJ2-2
TGTGCCAGCAGCTTAGGTTCCGGACAGGTCCTCACCGGGGAGCTGTTTTTT
CASSLGSGQVLTGELFF
>TRBD1|few|TRBV6-2/TRBV6-3|TRBJ2-2
TGTGCCAGCAGTTACTCCCCGACAGGGACGAACACCGGGGAGCTGTTTTTT
CASSYSPTGTNTGELFF
>.|.|TRBV11-1|TRBJ2-2
TGTGCCAGCAGCCCACCAGACGACGGCGGGTTCTACACCGGGGAGCTGTTTTTT
CASSPPDDGGFYTGELFF
>.|.|TRBV7-2|TRBJ2-7
TGTGCCAGCCGTGGGGGGGCAACTACCTACGAGCAGTACTTC
CASRGGATTYEQYF
>.|.|TRBV21-1|TRBJ2-1
TGTGCCAGCAGCCGGGACAGGGTTCAACAGTTCTTC
CASSRDRVQQFF
>.|few|TRBV12-3/TRBV12-4|TRBJ2-1
TGTGCCAGCAGCCTCACTCAGGATGAGCAGTTCTTC
CASSLTQDEQFF
>TRBD2|.|TRBV3-1|TRBJ2-4
TGTGCCAGCAGCCCCGGAGGACTAGCGGGAGCTGAAAACATTCAGTACTTC
CASSPGGLAGAENIQYF
>TRBD2|.|TRBV6-1|TRBJ2-2
TGTGCCAGCTCCCGGGAGGGGGACACCGGGGAGCTGTTTTTT
CASSREGDTGELFF
>.|.|TRBV5-6|TRBJ1-5
TGTGCCAGCAGCTTGGCGTTAGTAAATCAGCCCCAGCATTTT
CASSLALVNQPQHF
>TRBD2|.|TRBV4-3|TRBJ2-3
TGCGCCAGCAGCCCCGGGGGGGCGGCAGATACGCAGTATTTT
CASSPGGAADTQYF
>.|few|TRBV6-5|TRBJ2-1
TGTGCCAGCAGTTACGGACCGGACGGTCAACCCTACAATGAGCAGTTCTTC
CASSYGPDGQPYNEQFF
>TRBD2|few|TRBV7-3|TRBJ2-1
TGTGCCAGCAGCCCTAGCGGGAGAAGGGACAATGAGCAGTTCTTC
CASSPSGRRDNEQFF
>.|few|TRBV6-2/TRBV6-3|TRBJ2-5
TGTGCCAGCAGAAGGTTTAGCGGAGCCCAAGAGACCCAGTACTTC
CASRRFSGAQETQYF